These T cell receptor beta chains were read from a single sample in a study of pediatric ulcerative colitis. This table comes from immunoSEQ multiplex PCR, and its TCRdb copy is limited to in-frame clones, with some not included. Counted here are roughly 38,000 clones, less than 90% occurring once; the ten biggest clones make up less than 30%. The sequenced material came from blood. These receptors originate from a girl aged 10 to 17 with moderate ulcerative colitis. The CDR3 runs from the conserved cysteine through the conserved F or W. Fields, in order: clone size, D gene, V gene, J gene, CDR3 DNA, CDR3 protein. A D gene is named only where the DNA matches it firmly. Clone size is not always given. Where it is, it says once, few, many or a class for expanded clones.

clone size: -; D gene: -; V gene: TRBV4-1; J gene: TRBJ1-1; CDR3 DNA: TGCGCCAGCAGCCAAGACAGGGGCACTGAAGCTTTCTTT; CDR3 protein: CASSQDRGTEAFF
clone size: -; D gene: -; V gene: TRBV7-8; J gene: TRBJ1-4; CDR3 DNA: TGTGCCAGCAGCTTAGGCAAGATTAATGAAAAACTGTTTTTT; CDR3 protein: CASSLGKINEKLFF
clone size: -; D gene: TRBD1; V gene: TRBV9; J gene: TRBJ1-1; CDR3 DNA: TGTGCCAGCAGCGCCGAACAGGGGGCTAGGACTGAAGCTTTCTTT; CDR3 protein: CASSAEQGARTEAFF
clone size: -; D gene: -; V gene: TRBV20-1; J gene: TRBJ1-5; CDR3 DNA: TGCAGTGCTGGAGGGTCTTTGTCCCAGCATTTT; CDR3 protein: CSAGGSLSQHF
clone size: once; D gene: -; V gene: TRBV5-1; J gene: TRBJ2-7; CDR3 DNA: TGCGCCAGCAGCTACGACAGGTCCCCCCTCGAGCAGTACTTC; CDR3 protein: CASSYDRSPLEQYF
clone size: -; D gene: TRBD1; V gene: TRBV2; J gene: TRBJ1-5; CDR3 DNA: TGTGCCAGCTCCCGGGACAGGGTAATTTACCAGCCCCAGCATTTT; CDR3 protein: CASSRDRVIYQPQHF
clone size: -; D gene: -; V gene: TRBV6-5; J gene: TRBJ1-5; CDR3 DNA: TGTGCCAGCAGTTATCGAAGGGGTGGCAATCAGCCCCAGCATTTT; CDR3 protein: CASSYRRGGNQPQHF
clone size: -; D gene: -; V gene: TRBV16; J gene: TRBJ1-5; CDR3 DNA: TGTGCCAGCAGCCGCCTTCAGGATCAGCCCCAGCATTTT; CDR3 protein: CASSRLQDQPQHF
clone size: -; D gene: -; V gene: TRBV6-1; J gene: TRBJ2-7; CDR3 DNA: TGTGCCAGCACCCGACGCGGTAGGTACGAGCAGTACTTC; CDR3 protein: CASTRRGRYEQYF
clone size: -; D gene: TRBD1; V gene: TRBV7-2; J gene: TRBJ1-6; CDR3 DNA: TGTGCCAGCAGCTTGGGCCGGGACAGGTATTTTAATTCACCCCTCCACTTT; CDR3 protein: CASSLGRDRYFNSPLHF
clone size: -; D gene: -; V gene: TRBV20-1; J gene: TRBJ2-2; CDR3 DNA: TGCAGTGCTCGGGGCACCGGGGAGCTGTTTTTT; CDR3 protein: CSARGTGELFF
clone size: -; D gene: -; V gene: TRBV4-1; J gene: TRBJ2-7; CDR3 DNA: TGCGCCAGCAGCCAAGTTATTCCCTTCTACCGGGACGCTTCCCCAGAGCAGTACTTC; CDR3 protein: CASSQVIPFYRDASPEQYF
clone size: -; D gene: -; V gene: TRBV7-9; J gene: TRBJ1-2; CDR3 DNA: TGTGCCAGCAGCTTAACAGGGAGGTATGGCTACACCTTC; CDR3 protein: CASSLTGRYGYTF
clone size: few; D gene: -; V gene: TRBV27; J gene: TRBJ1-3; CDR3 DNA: TGTGCCAGCAGCTACGCCGACCCCATCTCTGGAAACACCATATATTTT; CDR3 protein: CASSYADPISGNTIYF
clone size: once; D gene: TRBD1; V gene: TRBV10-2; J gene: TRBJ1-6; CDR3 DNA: TGCGCCAGCAGTGACATTAGGGGGCCGTCACCCCTCCACTTT; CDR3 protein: CASSDIRGPSPLHF
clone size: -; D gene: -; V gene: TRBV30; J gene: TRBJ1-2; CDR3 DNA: TGTGCCTGGAGTGGCGGGGCGTTCTATGGCTACACCTTC; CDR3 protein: CAWSGGAFYGYTF
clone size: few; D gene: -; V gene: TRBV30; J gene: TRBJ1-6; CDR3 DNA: TGTGCCTGGAGTGAACGAACGTTGGATAATTCACCCCTCCACTTT; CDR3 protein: CAWSERTLDNSPLHF
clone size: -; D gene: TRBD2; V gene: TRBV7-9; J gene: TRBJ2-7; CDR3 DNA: TGTGCCAGCAGCCGTAGCGGGAGTCTTTGGTACGAGCAGTACTTC; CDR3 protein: CASSRSGSLWYEQYF
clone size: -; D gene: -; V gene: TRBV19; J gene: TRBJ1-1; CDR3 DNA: TGTGCCAGTAGTATACCCGGCACGGTCGCTGAAGCTTTCTTT; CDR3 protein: CASSIPGTVAEAFF
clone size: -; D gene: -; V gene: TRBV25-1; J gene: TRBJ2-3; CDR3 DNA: TGTGCCAGCAGTAATACTCGGGCAGGGGATACGCAGTATTTT; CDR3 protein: CASSNTRAGDTQYF
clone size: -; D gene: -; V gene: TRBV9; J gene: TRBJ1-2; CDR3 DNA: TGTGCCAGCAGCGTCTCACACGGACGTTTCGGCTATGGCTACACCTTC; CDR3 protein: CASSVSHGRFGYGYTF
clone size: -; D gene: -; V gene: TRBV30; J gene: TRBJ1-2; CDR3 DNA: TGTGCCTGGAGTCGAGGGGGGAACGGGGTCACCGCAGCTTTAAGCTACACCTTC; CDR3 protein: CAWSRGGNGVTAALSYTF
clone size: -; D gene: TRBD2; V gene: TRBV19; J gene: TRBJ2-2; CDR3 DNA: TGTGCCAGTAGGGGGACTAGCCGGAACACCGGGGAGCTGTTTTTT; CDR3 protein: CASRGTSRNTGELFF
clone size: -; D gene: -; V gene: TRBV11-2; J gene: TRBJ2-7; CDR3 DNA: TGTGCCAGCAGCTTAGATCTGAGACAGACCTACGAGCAGTACTTC; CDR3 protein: CASSLDLRQTYEQYF
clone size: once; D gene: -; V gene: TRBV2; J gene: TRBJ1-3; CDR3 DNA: TGTGCCAGCAGCCTGGAGGGGGTTACTAACTCTGGAAACACCATATATTTT; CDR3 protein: CASSLEGVTNSGNTIYF
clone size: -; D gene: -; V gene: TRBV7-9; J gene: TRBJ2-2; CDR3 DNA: TGTGCCAGCAGCCGAGGGGGATTAGCAACCGGGGAGCTGTTTTTT; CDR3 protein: CASSRGGLATGELFF
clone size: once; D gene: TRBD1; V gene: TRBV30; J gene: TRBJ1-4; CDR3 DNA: TGTGCCTGGAGTTCTATAGGACAGGGATCTGAGAAACTGTTTTTT; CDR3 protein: CAWSSIGQGSEKLFF
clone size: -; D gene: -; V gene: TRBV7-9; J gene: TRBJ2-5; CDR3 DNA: TGTGCCAGCAGCCTCAGAAGAGGGCGTGGCGGACAAGAGACCCAGTACTTC; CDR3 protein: CASSLRRGRGGQETQYF
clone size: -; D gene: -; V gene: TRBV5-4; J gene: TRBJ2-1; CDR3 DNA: TGTGCCAGCAGAACAGGGCGACCCCATGGTGAGCAGTTCTTC; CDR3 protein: CASRTGRPHGEQFF
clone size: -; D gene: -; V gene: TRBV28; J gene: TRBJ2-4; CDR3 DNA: TGTGCCAGCAGTTCGCTCTTTACACGCGTAGCCAAAAACATTCAGTACTTC; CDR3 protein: CASSSLFTRVAKNIQYF
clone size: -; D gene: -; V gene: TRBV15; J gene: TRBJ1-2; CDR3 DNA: TGTGCCACCAGCCAGGACAGTTTAGTTGGCTACACCTTC; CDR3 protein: CATSQDSLVGYTF
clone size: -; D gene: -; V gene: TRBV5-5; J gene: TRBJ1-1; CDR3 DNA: TGTGCCAGCAGTGACGGACGGATGAACACTGAAGCTTTCTTT; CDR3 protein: CASSDGRMNTEAFF
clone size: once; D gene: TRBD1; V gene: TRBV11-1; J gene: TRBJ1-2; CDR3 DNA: TGTGCCAGCAGCTCCTCGGGAACAGGGGGCACTTATGGCTACACCTTC; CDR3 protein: CASSSSGTGGTYGYTF
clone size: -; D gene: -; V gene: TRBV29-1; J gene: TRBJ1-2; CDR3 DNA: TGCAGCGTTGTCCCAAACAAGGGGGGACCCTATGGCTACACCTTC; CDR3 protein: CSVVPNKGGPYGYTF
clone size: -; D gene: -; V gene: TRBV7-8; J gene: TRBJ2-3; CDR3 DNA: TGTGCCAGCAGCTTAGCTATGTGGGGAGATACGCAGTATTTT; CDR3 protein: CASSLAMWGDTQYF
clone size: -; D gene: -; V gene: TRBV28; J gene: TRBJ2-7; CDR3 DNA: TGTGCCAGTGCAGGGGCTTCCGACCTCTACGAGCAGTACTTC; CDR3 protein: CASAGASDLYEQYF
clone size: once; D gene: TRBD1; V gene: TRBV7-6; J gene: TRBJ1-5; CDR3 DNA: TGTGCCAGCAGCCGGACAGGGGGCGTTCAGCCCCAGCATTTT; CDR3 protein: CASSRTGGVQPQHF